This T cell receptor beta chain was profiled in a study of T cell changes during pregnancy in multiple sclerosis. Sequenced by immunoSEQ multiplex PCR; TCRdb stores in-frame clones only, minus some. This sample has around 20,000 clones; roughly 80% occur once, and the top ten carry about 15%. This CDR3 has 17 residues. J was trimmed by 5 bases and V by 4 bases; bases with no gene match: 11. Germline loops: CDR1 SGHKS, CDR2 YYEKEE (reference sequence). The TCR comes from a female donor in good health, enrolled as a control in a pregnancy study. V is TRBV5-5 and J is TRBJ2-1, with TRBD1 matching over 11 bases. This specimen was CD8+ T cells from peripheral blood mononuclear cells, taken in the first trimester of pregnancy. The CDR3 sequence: CASSRSFGTGGDNEQFF. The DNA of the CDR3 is TGTGCCAGCAGCCGCAGCTTCGGGACAGGGGGGGACAATGAGCAGTTCTTC.